This T cell receptor (beta chain) was obtained from a study of T cell responses to AZD1222 COVID-19 vaccine. The V end was cut by 8 bases, the J end by 7 bases, with 9 bases between. Germline loops: CDR1 SNHLY, CDR2 FYNNEI. This CDR3 contains 11 residues. TCRdb keeps only in-frame clones here, not all; method: immunoSEQ multiplex PCR. The table lists about 130,000 clones, more than 75% of them singletons. With respect to this clone: No antigen is known for it.

Study-level results: Close to half of all spike-specific TCRs reportedly target regions of the variants that are unmutated. Vaccine-associated CD4 TCRs spanned spike, dominant at 160-218 and 743-854.

V gene TRBV2 combines with J gene TRBJ1-5; no clear D gene. This receptor was identified in an adult in good health. The sequencing used peripheral blood, collected on day 0 of AZD1222 vaccination. This chain's CDR3 is CASGVSQPQHF. CDR3 DNA sequence: TGTGCCAGCGGGGTGAGCCAGCCCCAGCATTTT. The full variable domain, in which reference TRBV2 and TRBJ1-5 provide the parts outside the CDR3, is EPEVTQTPSHQVTQMGQEVILRCVPISNHLYFYWYRQILGQKVEFLVSFYNNEISEKSEIFDDQFSVERPDGSNFTLKIRSTKLEDSAMYFCASGVSQPQHFGDGTRLSIL.